The next 14 T cell receptor beta chains were all read from a single sample in a study of shared clonotypes between healthy human individuals. Sequenced by immunoSEQ multiplex PCR; TCRdb stores in-frame clones only, minus some. The sample lists 1,100,000 or so clones; about 80% were seen once. The sample comprised memory CD4+ T cells from PBMCs. Subset: CD45RA-negative fraction. The origin of the receptors is a man in his late teens or twenties in good health. Some clones in this sample may be carry-over from other donors' samples.

The chain combines TRBV27 with TRBJ2-3; D gene uncertain. Germline V gene lookup returns CDR1 MNHEY and CDR2 SMNVEV (reference sequence). Trimming left V 3 bases short and J 2 bases short, with 9 bases between. This CDR3 region has 14 residues. CDR3 sequence: CASSFRYPTDTQYF. CDR3 DNA sequence: TGTGCCAGCAGTTTCAGGTATCCCACAGATACGCAGTATTTT.

The chain is built from TRBV9 and TRBJ2-2; D is possibly TRBD1 (5 bases). From germline, CDR1 is SGDLS and CDR2 YYNGEE. V was clipped by 4 bases and J by 10 bases, with 17 bases between them. This CDR3 spans 14 amino acids. CDR3 residues: CASSLMTDGPELFF. For the CDR3, the DNA is TGTGCCAGCAGCCTTATGACAGACGGCCCGGAGCTGTTTTTT.

This clone has a handful of counts. This specimen includes other DNA sequences encoding the same CDR3. The chain recombines TRBV19 with TRBJ2-7; D is perhaps TRBD1 or TRBD2 (6 bases each). V dropped 9 bases and J dropped 0 bases, with 15 bases sitting between them. Germline loops: CDR1 LNHDA, CDR2 SQIVND (reference sequence). The CDR3 totals 14 residues. CDR3 nucleotides: TGTGCCAGCAGTGGAGGGGGGAGCTCCTACGAGCAGTACTTC. Translating it yields CASSGGGSSYEQYF.

The rearrangement links TRBV29-1 to TRBJ2-3; D gene unclear. Germline lookup yields CDR1 SQVTM and CDR2 ANQGSEA. Trimming left V 6 bases short and J 5 bases short, with 18 bases between. The CDR3 runs 14 residues. In nucleotides, the CDR3 is TGCAGCGTCCCCCCGATGTATGCTGGAGATACGCAGTATTTT. Protein: CSVPPMYAGDTQYF.

The genes are TRBV4-2 and TRBJ2-2; 8 positions match TRBD2. CDR1 LGHNA and CDR2 YNFKEQ come from the germline V gene. With 5 bases clipped from V and 4 bases from J, the junction kept 3 bases outside the gene matches. This CDR3 is built from 14 residues. Here the CDR3 reads CASSSGLATGELFF. CDR3 sequence (DNA): TGTGCCAGCAGCTCCGGACTAGCCACCGGGGAGCTGTTTTTT.

V gene TRBV30 combines with J gene TRBJ1-4; 9 bases map to TRBD1. The CDR3 loop spans 16 amino acids. Per the germline V gene, CDR1 is GTSNPN and CDR2 is SVGIG (reference sequence). Unmatched junction bases numbered 10, after V lost 2 bases and J lost 6 bases. CDR3: CAWSPGTGRGDEKLFF. The CDR3 coding sequence is TGTGCCTGGAGTCCCGGGACAGGGCGGGGGGATGAAAAACTGTTTTTT.

J is TRBJ2-7 and V is TRBV9; a possible D gene is TRBD2 (6 bases). Germline lookup yields CDR1 SGDLS and CDR2 YYNGEE. Trimming shortened V by 4 bases and J by 6 bases, and 14 bases separated the two germline ends. The CDR3 sequence is 13 residues long. The CDR3 nucleotides are TGTGCCAGCAGCCCCCGCCAGGGAGGCGAGCAGTACTTC. This encodes CASSPRQGGEQYF.

The J gene is TRBJ2-1, the V gene TRBV28, with no clear D. CDR1 MDHEN and CDR2 SYDVKM come from the germline V gene. Trimming removed 8 bases at V and 7 bases at J, with 15 bases between. The CDR3 sequence is 13 residues long. The CDR3 nucleotides read TGTGCCAGCGGGGAAGTACAGCGTAATGAGCAGTTCTTC. Its translation: CASGEVQRNEQFF.

The table lists this clone with a few counts. V gene TRBV19 combines with J gene TRBJ1-1, with D unresolved. Germline V CDR1 and CDR2: LNHDA, SQIVND (reference sequence). Trimming removed 0 bases from V and 1 base from J, with 6 bases in between. The length of the CDR3 is 14 residues. CDR3 region: CASSIEPWNTEAFF. The CDR3 DNA reads TGTGCCAGTAGTATAGAGCCCTGGAACACTGAAGCTTTCTTT.

V usage is TRBV18 and J usage is TRBJ1-3; TRBD1 agrees at 9 bases. The ends lost 4 bases at V and 6 bases at J; junction bases unmatched: 10. This CDR3 comprises 16 residues. Germline CDR1 is KGHSH and CDR2 is LQKENI. The CDR3 DNA reads TGTGCCAGCTCACTCAAGCCGGGACAGGGTGAAAACACCATATATTTT. Amino acids: CASSLKPGQGENTIYF.

This chain joins TRBV28 and TRBJ2-7; D is unclear. V was pared by 7 bases and J by 5 bases, with 18 bases between. CDR1 and CDR2 from the germline V gene are MDHEN and SYDVKM. The CDR3 has 14 residues. The CDR3 DNA follows: TGTGCCAGCACCCTCGCTTCAGGTAGGGACGAGCAGTACTTC. Protein: CASTLASGRDEQYF.

The chain links TRBV4-1 to TRBJ2-3; D tentatively reads TRBD1 or TRBD2 (5 bases each). Germline V gives CDR1 MGHRA, CDR2 YSYEKL. With 0 bases removed from V and 6 bases from J, the gap between germline ends came to 19 bases. The CDR3 runs to 17 residues. DNA of the CDR3: TGCGCCAGCAGCCAAGAAAACCTGCCCGGGGCCGAGGATACGCAGTATTTT. Translated: CASSQENLPGAEDTQYF.

The chain links TRBV6-6 to TRBJ2-7; the match to TRBD1 covers 7 bases. CDR1 and CDR2 (germline): MNHNY, SVGAGI (reference sequence). The ends lost 6 bases at V and 1 base at J; junction bases unmatched: 3. CDR3 length: 13 residues. The CDR3 bases are TGTGCCAGCAGAGGACAGGCGTCCTACGAGCAGTACTTC. Protein product: CASRGQASYEQYF.

CDR3 sequence (DNA): TGTGCCAGCAGTGTTTTGGTCGGGCGTGGCTACACCTTC. It specifies CASSVLVGRGYTF. The chain combines TRBV2 with TRBJ1-2; D is uncertain. The V and J ends lost 4 bases and 7 bases respectively, with 13 bases between them. This CDR3 has 13 residues. The germline gives CDR1 SNHLY, CDR2 FYNNEI.